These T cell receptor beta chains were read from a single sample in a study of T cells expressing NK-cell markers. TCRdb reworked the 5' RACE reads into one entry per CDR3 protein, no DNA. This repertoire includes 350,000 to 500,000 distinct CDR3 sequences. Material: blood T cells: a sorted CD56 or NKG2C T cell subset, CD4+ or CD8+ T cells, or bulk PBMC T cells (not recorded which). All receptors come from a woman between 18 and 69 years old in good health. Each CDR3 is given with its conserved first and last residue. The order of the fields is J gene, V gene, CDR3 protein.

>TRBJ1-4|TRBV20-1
CSATRTESNEKLFF
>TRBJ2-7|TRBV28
CASSFPLGPNEQYF
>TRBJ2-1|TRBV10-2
CASGDPRDHEQFF
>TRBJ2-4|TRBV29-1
CSVEKFDNIQYF
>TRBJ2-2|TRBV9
CASSVRGQGAGTGELFF
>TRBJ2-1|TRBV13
CASSSLSEQFF
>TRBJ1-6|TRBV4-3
CASSQEGGFNSPLHF
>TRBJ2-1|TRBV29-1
CSVDDRAYNEQFF
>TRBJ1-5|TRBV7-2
CASSLRGREDQPQHF
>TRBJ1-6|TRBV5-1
CASTPGTGPNSPLHF
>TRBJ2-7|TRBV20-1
CSARGDILYEQYF
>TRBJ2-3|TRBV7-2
CASSLEGRAHKDTQYF
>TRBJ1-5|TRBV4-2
CASSQGNQPQHF
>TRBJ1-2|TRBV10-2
CASSGRGTEVNYGYTF
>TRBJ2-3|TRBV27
CASSPWTSGGTDTQYF
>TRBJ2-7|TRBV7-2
CASSPRPGWTYEQYF
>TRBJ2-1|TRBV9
CASSPRGLDNEQFF
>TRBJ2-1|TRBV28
CASSPDREPYNEQFF
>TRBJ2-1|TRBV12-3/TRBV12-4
CASNGQGGWNEQFF
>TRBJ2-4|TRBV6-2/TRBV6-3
CASNDWGNIQYF
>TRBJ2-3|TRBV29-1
CSVEGGLGGNDVDTQYF
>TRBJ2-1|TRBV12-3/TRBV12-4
CASSGGRTSYNEQFF
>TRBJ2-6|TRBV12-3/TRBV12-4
CASSFRGPGANVLTF
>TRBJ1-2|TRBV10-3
CAISEPGQGFYGYTF
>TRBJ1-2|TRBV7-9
CASPASGGYTF
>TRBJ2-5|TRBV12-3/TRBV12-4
CASSSTEVQETQYF
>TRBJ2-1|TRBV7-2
CASSSDSGTLDEQFF
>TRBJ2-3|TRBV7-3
CASSLMGYPTDTQYF
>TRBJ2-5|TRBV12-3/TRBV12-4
CASSGGLQGNEETQYF
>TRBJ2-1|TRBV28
CASSPLGSVRDEQFF
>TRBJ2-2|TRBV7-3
CASSLRGLGITGELFF
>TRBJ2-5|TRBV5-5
CASSLDRGIQETQYF
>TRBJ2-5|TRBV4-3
CASSRGGVQETQYF
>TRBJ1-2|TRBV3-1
CASSQAYRTNYGYTF
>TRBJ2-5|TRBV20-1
CSAASGGNLRETQYF
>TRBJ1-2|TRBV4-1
CASSQDPLSYGYTF
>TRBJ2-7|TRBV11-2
CASSNIRLVLSYEQYF
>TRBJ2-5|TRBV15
CATSRDLGQEARETQYF
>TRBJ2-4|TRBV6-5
CASSYKQGLNIQYF
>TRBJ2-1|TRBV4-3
CASSQGVFYNEQFF
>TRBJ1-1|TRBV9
CASSADRGLNTEAFF
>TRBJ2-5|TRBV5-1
CASREARLAGGETQYF
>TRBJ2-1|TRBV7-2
CASSRTSGGAFIYNEQFF
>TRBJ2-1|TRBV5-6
CASSGLAGTNEQFF
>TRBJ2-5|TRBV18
CASSREGVQETQYF
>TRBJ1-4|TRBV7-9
CANQGWDEKLFF
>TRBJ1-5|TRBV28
CASSLWTGGFQPQHF
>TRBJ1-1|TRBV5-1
CASSFALQHTEAFF
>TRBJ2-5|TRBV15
CATSSLQLGGQETQYF
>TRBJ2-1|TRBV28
CASSSGQGVPREQFF
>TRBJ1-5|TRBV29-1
CSVLLAVSNQPQHF
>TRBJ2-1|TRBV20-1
CSARSGRFHNEQFF